This record looks at one TCR beta chain sequence and its context. The time point here: newly diagnosed GD, antithyroid drugs for less than 3 months. Extracted PBMC RNA gave rise to the TCR library. This entry comes from a study of regulatory T cells in long-lasting Graves disease. Researchers made TCR beta libraries by using iRepertoire HTBI primers and running Arm-PCR on CDR3 regions. TCRdb reanalysed the multiplex PCR reads using MiXCR and keeps one entry per CDR3 protein. The sample shows around 460,000 distinct CDR3 sequences, around 15% of them seen only once. This CDR3 has 15 residues. The germline V gene has CDR1 SGHAT and CDR2 FQNNGV. The V gene lost 4 bases and the J gene lost 7 bases, with 19 bases spanning the gap. This sample was shared with a second study, whose subject was T cells in Graves' hyperthyroidism and ophthalmopathy. This second study says: Ophthalmopathy was told apart from stable hyperthyroidism by a 13 V-J model.

The input for sequencing was peripheral blood mononuclear cells (PBMCs), taken at new diagnosis, from a patient treated with antithyroid drugs. The source of this sequence is a woman aged 45 to 65 with Graves disease. V is TRBV11-2 and J is TRBJ1-1, with D perhaps TRBD1 (5 bases). The CDR3 region is CASSWGGGDSLEAFF. The CDR3 bases are TGTGCCAGCAGCTGGGGGGGGGGGGATTCACTTGAAGCTTTCTTT.